The clone carrying this TCR beta chain was counted a few times. Its specificity is not known. Libraries were prepared by immunoSEQ multiplex PCR; TCRdb keeps only in-frame clonotypes and omits some of them. The table has approximately 49,000 clones, 83% seen once. The data stem from a study of OX40 agonist ivuxolimab in advanced cancers. Study information: Ivuxolimab, an antibody acting as an agonist of OX40 (CD134), was used to treat patients. Melanoma, hepatocellular carcinoma, head and neck or renal cell cancer occurred in dose-escalation patients.

Study outcomes and limitations: Nonresponders included some who also had low normalized T-cell clonal expansion. Blood T cells, both CD4+ and CD8+, expanded clonally by week 6 at 0.1 to 3.0 mg/kg.

The sequenced sample was CD4+ or CD8+ T cells sorted from blood, obtained in a trial of the OX40 agonist ivuxolimab. This sequence originates from an adult with an advanced solid tumor such as melanoma, head and neck, liver or kidney cancer.

CDR3 region: CASSSLRGGQEKLFF. The CDR3 bases are TGTGCCAGCAGTTCCCTTCGGGGGGGTCAGGAAAAACTGTTTTTT. The genes are TRBV27 and TRBJ1-4; possible D gene TRBD1, 5 bases. CDR3 length equals 15 residues. Trimming removed 4 bases from V and 8 bases from J, with 17 bases in between. Germline loops: CDR1 MNHEY, CDR2 SMNVEV (reference sequence).